Each of the 10 T cell receptor beta chains below was sequenced from the same sample in a study of blood T cell repertoires in COVID-19 (dated by TCRdb to 2020 to 2022). Preparation of the library involved the immunoSEQ multiplex PCR assay. TCRdb stores this immuneACCESS table with in-frame sequences only. Part of the clones is absent; in the studies checked, under half of the shortfall reflects unresolved V genes, and no reason is known for the rest. The sample profile shows 55,000 to 75,000 clones; about 80% of them were found once. The ten largest account for about a third of the sample. Sequenced input: peripheral blood. Every receptor here comes from a woman in her 70s with acute or convalescent COVID-19.

This sequence joins TRBV3-1 (or the pseudogene TRBV3-2) and TRBJ1-2; D unclear. The germline gives CDR1 LGHDT, CDR2 YNNKEL (reference sequence). The CDR3 is 13 amino acids. The germline V and J ends were trimmed by 1 base and 3 bases, with 6 bases remaining between them. The CDR3 loop is CASSQVADYGYTF. CDR3 coding DNA: TGTGCCAGCAGCCAAGTGGCTGACTATGGCTACACCTTC.

The chain carries TRBV19 and TRBJ1-2, with D possibly being TRBD1 (5 bases). V was shortened by 2 bases and J by 3 bases, with 13 bases between the two germline ends. Germline V CDR1 and CDR2: LNHDA, SQIVND (reference sequence). The CDR3 spans 15 residues. CDR3 coding DNA: TGTGCCAGTAGTATAAGTTCAGGGAAGGACTATGGCTACACCTTC. As protein: CASSISSGKDYGYTF.

This clone came up once. The chain is built from TRBV29-1 and TRBJ1-5; tentatively, D is TRBD1 (5 bases). Germline CDR1 is SQVTM and CDR2 is ANQGSEA. The CDR3 has 13 residues. Deletions cut 6 bases from V and 3 bases from J, with 12 bases between. The CDR3 region has the DNA TGCAGCGTGTCGGACACATTCAATCAGCCCCAGCATTTT. Translating gives CSVSDTFNQPQHF. Variable domain in full (rest from reference TRBV29-1 and TRBJ1-5): SAVISQKPSRDICQRGTSLTIQCQVDSQVTMMFWYRQQPGQSLTLIATANQGSEATYESGFVIDKFPISRPNLTFSTLTVSNMSPEDSSIYLCSVSDTFNQPQHFGDGTRLSIL.

In its sample, this clone was seen once. The rearrangement uses TRBV7-9 and TRBJ1-4; 7 bases line up with TRBD1. There are 14 residues in the CDR3. The germline gives CDR1 SEHNR, CDR2 FQNEAQ (reference sequence). V was clipped by 0 bases and J by 5 bases; unmatched bases: 0. The CDR3: CASSLATGNEKLFF. The CDR3 DNA reads as TGTGCCAGCAGCTTAGCGACAGGGAATGAAAAACTGTTTTTT.

For the CDR3, the DNA is TGTGCCATCAGTAGAAGGGGCTTAAATGAAAAACTGTTTTTT. Its translation is CAISRRGLNEKLFF. This chain joins TRBV10-3 and TRBJ1-4, with a tentative D call TRBD1 (5 bases). The CDR3 length is 14 residues. V was shortened by 5 bases and J by 5 bases, with 12 bases between the two germline ends. CDR1 and CDR2 from the germline V gene are ENHRY and SYGVKD.

This clone qualifies as medium-sized. The chain carries TRBV25-1 and TRBJ1-1; maybe TRBD1 (6 bases). The germline V gene encodes CDR1 MGHDK and CDR2 SYGVNS. CDR3 length: 15 amino acids. V dropped 1 base and J dropped 1 base, with 10 bases sitting between them. In DNA form, the CDR3 reads TGTGCCAGCAGTGAATCAGGGGCCAAGAACACTGAAGCTTTCTTT. Translating it yields CASSESGAKNTEAFF.

The rearrangement joins TRBV9 to TRBJ1-4; no firm D call. The germline V and J ends were trimmed by 2 bases and 0 bases, with 8 bases remaining between them. Germline CDR1 is SGDLS and CDR2 is YYNGEE. The CDR3 has 15 residues. The CDR3: CASSVTDATNEKLFF. CDR3 nucleotide sequence: TGTGCCAGCAGCGTCACAGACGCAACTAATGAAAAACTGTTTTTT.

This clone was seen only once. The gene calls are TRBV15 and TRBJ2-5; 9 bases align to TRBD1. This CDR3 has 14 residues. Germline values: CDR1 LNHNV, CDR2 YYDKDF (reference sequence). Trimming removed 5 bases from V and 13 bases from J; junction bases left unmatched: 14. The DNA of the CDR3 is TGTGCCACCAGCTCCCGGGACAGGGAACTGGACTGGTACTTC. This encodes CATSSRDRELDWYF.

The CDR3 nucleotides are TGTGCCAGCAGCCTTTGGGACAGGGGAAAGACTGAAGCTTTCTTT. This translates into CASSLWDRGKTEAFF. V gene TRBV7-2 combines with J gene TRBJ1-1, with 10 positions matching TRBD1. The CDR3 consists of 15 residues. Germline V gives CDR1 SGHTA, CDR2 FQGNSA. The V segment lost 5 bases and the J segment 5 bases; nucleotides outside the gene matches: 8.

The chain uses TRBV2 and TRBJ1-5; D not certain. CDR1 and CDR2 from the germline V gene are SNHLY and FYNNEI. Trimming cost V 6 bases and J 9 bases, with 15 bases left between them. There are 13 residues in the CDR3. The CDR3 loop is CASSPGILGPQHF. CDR3 sequence (DNA): TGTGCCAGCAGCCCCGGGATTCTTGGGCCCCAGCATTTT. Full variable domain (rest looked up from reference TRBV2 and TRBJ1-5): EPEVTQTPSHQVTQMGQEVILRCVPISNHLYFYWYRQILGQKVEFLVSFYNNEISEKSEIFDDQFSVERPDGSNFTLKIRSTKLEDSAMYFCASSPGILGPQHFGDGTRLSIL.